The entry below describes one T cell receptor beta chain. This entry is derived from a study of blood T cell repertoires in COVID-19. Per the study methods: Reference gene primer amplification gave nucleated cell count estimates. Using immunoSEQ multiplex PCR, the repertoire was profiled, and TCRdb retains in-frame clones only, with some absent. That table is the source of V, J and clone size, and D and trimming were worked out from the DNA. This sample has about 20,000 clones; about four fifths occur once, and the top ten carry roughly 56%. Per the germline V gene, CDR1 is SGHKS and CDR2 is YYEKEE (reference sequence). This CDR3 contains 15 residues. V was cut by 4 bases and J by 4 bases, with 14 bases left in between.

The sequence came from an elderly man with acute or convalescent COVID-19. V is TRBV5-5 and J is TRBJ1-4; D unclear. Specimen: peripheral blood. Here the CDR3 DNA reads TGTGCCAGCAGCCCCACGGACGGACTTAATGAAAAACTGTTTTTT. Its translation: CASSPTDGLNEKLFF.